This section outlines one TCR beta chain sequence together with its context. The sample comes from a study of blood T cell repertoires in COVID-19. Study at large: Samples came from the United States, Italy and Spain, spanning acute and convalescent COVID-19.

The table came from immunoSEQ multiplex PCR; TCRdb's copy has only in-frame clones and leaves some out. The sample includes over 5,500 clones, 88% of them seen just once. The CDR3 has 15 residues. Germline CDR1 reads MGHDK; CDR2 reads SYGVNS. V dropped 1 base and J dropped 2 bases, with 9 bases sitting between them. Material: peripheral blood. The receptor was isolated from a human donor in a cohort sampled during active COVID-19. The V and J genes are TRBV25-1 and TRBJ1-5; no clear D. Here the CDR3 DNA reads TGTGCCAGCAGTGAATCGAGAGGCGGCAATCAGCCCCAGCATTTT. Its protein product is CASSESRGGNQPQHF.